These 23 T cell receptor beta chains share one sample of origin, sequenced in a study of blood T cell repertoires in COVID-19 (dated by TCRdb to 2018 to 2021). The library relied on the immunoSEQ multiplex PCR assay. The source is immuneACCESS, and TCRdb retained only in-frame sequences with V and J called. Part of the clones is not carried over; for the studies checked, unresolved V genes explain less than half of this, and the remainder is unexplained. Within this sample are roughly 190,000 clones, with 80% of them counted one time only. The top ten hold about 6.9% of the sample. Source material: peripheral blood. Receptors originate from a man aged 55 to 70 with acute or convalescent COVID-19.

DNA for the CDR3: TGTGCCAGCAGCAGGACTAGCGGGGGGGCTGGGGCCAACGTCCTGACTTTC. This codes for CASSRTSGGAGANVLTF. This chain joins TRBV5-4 and TRBJ2-6, with 15 bases aligning to TRBD2. Germline CDR1 and CDR2: SGHNT and YYREEE (reference sequence). J was trimmed by 2 bases and V by 4 bases; bases with no gene match: 1. CDR3 length: 17 residues.

The J gene is TRBJ2-1, the V gene TRBV6-2 or TRBV6-3; D possibly corresponds to TRBD2 (5 bases). The ends were cut back, 5 bases at V and 9 bases at J, with 11 bases in the middle. The CDR3 spans 12 residues. The germline V gene encodes CDR1 MNHEY and CDR2 SVGEGT. The CDR3 nucleotides are TGTGCCAGCAGTCACGGAGGTCTTGAGCAGTTCTTC. It translates to CASSHGGLEQFF.

This rearrangement joins TRBV4-1 to TRBJ2-7; 7 nucleotides align to TRBD1. Germline-derived CDR1 and CDR2 are MGHRA and YSYEKL. Trimming removed 3 bases from V and 6 bases from J; junction bases left unmatched: 17. The CDR3 has 17 residues. The CDR3 nucleotides are TGCGCCAGCAGCCAGGGACAGCAGGGAGCCCTCTTTGGCGAGCAGTACTTC. Its protein product is CASSQGQQGALFGEQYF.

The V call is TRBV19, the J call TRBJ1-5; D possibly corresponds to TRBD1 (6 bases). V was shortened by 7 bases and J by 0 bases, with 10 bases between the two germline ends. CDR1 is LNHDA and CDR2 is SQIVND in the germline V gene (reference sequence). This CDR3 comprises 14 residues. The CDR3: CASIGRGSNQPQHF. In DNA form, the CDR3 reads TGTGCCAGTATAGGCAGGGGTAGCAATCAGCCCCAGCATTTT.

V usage is TRBV11-2 and J usage is TRBJ1-1; D might be TRBD1 (6 bases). CDR1 and CDR2 (germline): SGHAT, FQNNGV. With 3 bases removed from V and 0 bases from J, the gap between germline ends came to 11 bases. The CDR3 extends over 15 amino acids. This CDR3 reads CASSFPGQLNTEAFF. The CDR3 nucleotides read TGTGCCAGCAGCTTCCCGGGACAACTGAACACTGAAGCTTTCTTT.

The CDR3 sequence: CASSRGQNNSPLHF. The CDR3 DNA reads as TGTGCCAGCAGCCGGGGACAGAACAATTCACCCCTCCACTTT. V is TRBV21-1 and J is TRBJ1-6; TRBD1 is the table's D call and was not checked against the DNA. TRBV21-1 is a listed pseudogene. This CDR3 is built from 14 residues.

The chain combines TRBV6-1 with TRBJ2-7; 9 bases line up with TRBD2. The length of the CDR3 is 15 residues. Germline lookup yields CDR1 MNHNS and CDR2 SASEGT. Trimming removed 0 bases from V and 2 bases from J; junction bases left unmatched: 2. DNA of the CDR3: TGTGCCAGCAGTGAAGCTTTAGCGGGAGCCTACGAGCAGTACTTC. Residues: CASSEALAGAYEQYF.

This chain joins TRBV6-5 and TRBJ1-2; TRBD1 agrees at 7 bases. CDR3 length equals 12 residues. Germline CDR1 is MNHEY and CDR2 is SVGAGI. V lost 5 bases and J lost 8; bases outside the gene matches: 5. DNA for the CDR3: TGTGCCAGCAGTCTCGGACAGGACGGCTACACCTTC. Residues: CASSLGQDGYTF.

V and J are TRBV7-2 and TRBJ2-3; 11 nucleotides align to TRBD2. With V trimmed by 2 bases and J by 8 bases, 6 bases remained unmatched. CDR3 length: 15 residues. Germline values: CDR1 SGHTA, CDR2 FQGNSA. The CDR3, as DNA: TGTGCCAGCAGCTTACTAGCGGGGGGTCAAGGTACGCAGTATTTT. Amino acid sequence: CASSLLAGGQGTQYF. Combining the CDR3 with reference TRBV7-2 and TRBJ2-3 gives the whole variable domain GAGVSQSPSNKVTEKGKDVELRCDPISGHTALYWYRQSLGQGLEFLIYFQGNSAPDKSGLPSDRFSAERTGGSVSTLTIQRTQQEDSAVYLCASSLLAGGQGTQYFGPGTRLTVL.

The chain links TRBV30 to TRBJ1-6; no definite D call. The V end was cut by 0 bases, the J end by 2 bases, with 5 bases between. CDR1 is GTSNPN and CDR2 is SVGIG in the germline V gene (reference sequence). The CDR3 is 14 amino acids. The CDR3 sequence: CAWSVTAYNSPLHF. CDR3 nucleotides: TGTGCCTGGAGTGTCACAGCCTATAATTCACCCCTCCACTTT.

In its sample, this clone was seen once. At the DNA level, this CDR3 is encoded by other sequences in the same sample as well. V is TRBV9 and J is TRBJ2-7; tentative D call: TRBD1 (5 bases). The CDR3 length is 15 residues. With 0 bases removed from V and 0 bases from J, the gap between germline ends came to 10 bases. Germline values: CDR1 SGDLS, CDR2 YYNGEE. CDR3 sequence reads: CASSVGTGSSYEQYF. The CDR3 DNA sequence: TGTGCCAGCAGCGTAGGAACAGGTAGCTCCTACGAGCAGTACTTC.

The chain recombines TRBV7-3 with TRBJ2-3; D is perhaps TRBD2 (5 bases). Germline loops: CDR1 SGHTA, CDR2 FQGTGA. The V end lost 5 bases, the J end lost 1 base, and 16 bases lay between the germline ends. CDR3 length: 16 amino acids. The CDR3 DNA sequence: TGTGCCAGCAGCCCCTTGAGTGGTAGCGGCACAGATACGCAGTATTTT. Its protein is CASSPLSGSGTDTQYF.

This clone was detected many times. V gene TRBV6-4 combines with J gene TRBJ2-3, with 9 bases fitting TRBD2. Trimming removed 5 bases from V and 2 bases from J; junction bases left unmatched: 2. This CDR3 contains 14 residues. Per germline, CDR1 MRHNA and CDR2 SNTAGT. In DNA form, the CDR3 reads TGTGCCAGCAGTAGGACTAGCGACACAGATACGCAGTATTTT. This sequence encodes CASSRTSDTDTQYF.

Concerning this clone itself: This sample also contains other DNA sequences that code for the same CDR3. V gene TRBV19 combines with J gene TRBJ1-2; D is unclear. Trimming pared 3 bases from V and 2 bases from J, leaving 7 bases between. The CDR3 has 13 amino acids. Germline values: CDR1 LNHDA, CDR2 SQIVND (reference sequence). The CDR3 DNA reads as TGTGCCAGTAGTATTGAGGGCAACTATGGCTACACCTTC. This translates into CASSIEGNYGYTF.

The V and J genes are TRBV6-5 and TRBJ1-5, with a possible D match to TRBD1 (6 bases). The CDR3 totals 13 residues. Germline V gives CDR1 MNHEY, CDR2 SVGAGI. Trimming took off 6 bases at V and 5 bases at J, with 11 bases between the two ends. The CDR3 here is CASSGTTYQPQHF. CDR3 in DNA: TGTGCCAGCAGCGGGACAACGTATCAGCCCCAGCATTTT.

This clone was counted once. The rearrangement joins TRBV3-1 (or the pseudogene TRBV3-2) to TRBJ2-2; 7 nucleotides align to TRBD2. With 4 bases clipped from V and 2 bases from J, the junction kept 13 bases outside the gene matches. The CDR3 has 18 amino acids. Per germline, CDR1 LGHDT and CDR2 YNNKEL (reference sequence). CDR3 bases: TGTGCCAGCAGCCTTTCCCCATACAGCGGGGCAAACACCGGGGAGCTGTTTTTT. Translation gives CASSLSPYSGANTGELFF.

This chain joins TRBV5-8 and TRBJ2-5; TRBD2 is a possible D gene (6 bases). Germline CDR1 SGHTS, CDR2 YDEGEE. This CDR3 is 13 amino acids long. The germline V and J ends were trimmed by 0 bases and 3 bases, with 6 bases remaining between them. CDR3: CASSLGGKETQYF. CDR3 DNA: TGTGCCAGCAGCTTGGGCGGGAAAGAGACCCAGTACTTC.

This chain links TRBV3-1 (or the pseudogene TRBV3-2) with TRBJ2-7; 9 bases line up with TRBD1. J gave up 7 bases and V 4 bases, and 8 bases lay outside the gene matches. CDR1 and CDR2 from the germline V gene are LGHDT and YNNKEL (reference sequence). CDR3 length equals 14 residues. CDR3 DNA sequence: TGTGCCAGCAGCCTACAGGGGGCGTCGAGGGAGCAGTACTTC. It codes for CASSLQGASREQYF.

The chain is built from TRBV7-6 and TRBJ2-7; 9 positions match TRBD2. Germline V gene data show CDR1 as SGHVS and CDR2 as FNYEAQ. V shed 1 base, J shed 3 bases, and the junction held 10 bases outside the gene matches. There are 17 residues in the CDR3. This CDR3 reads CASSLGAGTSTNYEQYF. The CDR3 nucleotides are TGTGCCAGCAGCTTAGGGGCCGGGACTAGCACAAACTACGAGCAGTACTTC.

This clone is categorized as medium-sized (0.01 to 0.1%). The J gene is TRBJ1-5, the V gene TRBV7-9; tentative D call: TRBD1 (6 bases). CDR1 and CDR2 from the germline V gene are SEHNR and FQNEAQ (reference sequence). Trimming removed 2 bases from V and 5 bases from J, with 13 bases in between. The CDR3 covers 15 residues. CDR3 in amino acids: CASSLTRAGDQPQHF. As DNA, the CDR3 is TGTGCCAGCAGCTTAACCCGGGCAGGGGATCAGCCCCAGCATTTT.

The chain has TRBV6-5 and TRBJ1-1; 10 nucleotides align to TRBD1. Germline lookup yields CDR1 MNHEY and CDR2 SVGAGI. V shed 6 bases, J shed 7 bases, and the junction held 8 bases outside the gene matches. This CDR3 has 14 amino acids. This chain's CDR3 is CASRMGQGNLEAFF. CDR3 in DNA: TGTGCCAGCAGGATGGGACAGGGGAACCTTGAAGCTTTCTTT.

V gene TRBV19 combines with J gene TRBJ1-6; 7 positions agree with TRBD1. The germline V gene encodes CDR1 LNHDA and CDR2 SQIVND (reference sequence). V lost 1 base, J lost 10 bases, and 10 bases stayed unmatched. The CDR3 has 16 residues. For the CDR3, the DNA is TGTGCCAGTAGTATAGGAGCCAGGGGGTTTGTATCACCCCTCCACTTT. Translating it yields CASSIGARGFVSPLHF.

The chain carries TRBV2 and TRBJ2-2, with 14 bases lining up with TRBD2. The CDR3 is 17 residues long. CDR1 is SNHLY, CDR2 FYNNEI, per germline. The junction had 4 bases not matched to a gene; V was cut back by 3 bases and J by 4 bases. DNA for the CDR3: TGTGCCAGCAGTGAGGGGGGACTAGCGGGAGTCACCGGGGAGCTGTTTTTT. This sequence encodes CASSEGGLAGVTGELFF.